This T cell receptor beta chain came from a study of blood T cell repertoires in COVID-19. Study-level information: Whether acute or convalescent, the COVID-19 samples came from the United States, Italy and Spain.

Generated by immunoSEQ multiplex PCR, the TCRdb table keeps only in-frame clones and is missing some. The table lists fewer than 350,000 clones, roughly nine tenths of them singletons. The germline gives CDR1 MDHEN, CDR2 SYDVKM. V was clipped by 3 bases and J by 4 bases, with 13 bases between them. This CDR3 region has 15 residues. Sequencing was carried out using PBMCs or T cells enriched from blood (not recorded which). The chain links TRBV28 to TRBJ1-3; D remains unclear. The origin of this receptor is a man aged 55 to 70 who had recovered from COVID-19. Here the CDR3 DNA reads TGTGCCAGCAGTTTTACGGTTCACCTCGGAAACACCATATATTTT. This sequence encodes CASSFTVHLGNTIYF.